This TCR beta chain was documented in a study of blood T cell repertoires in COVID-19. Assay used: immunoSEQ multiplex PCR; TCRdb lists only in-frame clones, some missing. The profile covers around 60,000 clones, with 90% appearing a single time and roughly 1.3% taken by the ten largest. CDR3 length equals 14 residues. J gave up 5 bases and V 6 bases, and 7 bases lay outside the gene matches. Germline-derived CDR1 and CDR2 are SEHNR and FQNEAQ (reference sequence). This rearrangement joins TRBV7-9 to TRBJ1-5; 7 bases map to TRBD1. Sample: peripheral blood. The TCR originated in a man aged 60 to 69 with acute or convalescent COVID-19. The CDR3 reads CASSSTGVHQPQHF. For the CDR3, the DNA is TGTGCCAGCAGTTCAACAGGGGTCCATCAGCCCCAGCATTTT.